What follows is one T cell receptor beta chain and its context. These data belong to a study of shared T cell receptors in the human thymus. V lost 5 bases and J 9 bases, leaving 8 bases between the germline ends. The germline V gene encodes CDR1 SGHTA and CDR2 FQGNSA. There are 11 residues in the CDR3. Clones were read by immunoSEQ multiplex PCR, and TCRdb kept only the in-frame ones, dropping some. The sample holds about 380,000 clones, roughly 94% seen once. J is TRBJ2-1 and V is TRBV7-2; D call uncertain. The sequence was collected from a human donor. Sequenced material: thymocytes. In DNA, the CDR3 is TGTGCCAGCAGCCCCTTTTCTGAGCAGTTCTTC. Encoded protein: CASSPFSEQFF.